This T cell receptor (beta chain) is from a study of regulatory T cells in long-lasting Graves disease (dated by TCRdb to the early 2020s). Regarding the research as a whole: Patients with newly diagnosed Graves' disease had been on antithyroid drugs for under 3 months. Patients with persistent Graves' disease were compared with patients with newly diagnosed Graves' disease using TCR sequencing and RNA sequencing of peripheral blood. The study took place in China and was registered as a clinical trial. TCR sequencing covered some 13 persistent and some 20 newly diagnosed Graves' disease patients, some 33 samples in total.

In its sample, this clonotype was seen many times. There is no known antigen for this receptor. Per-nucleotide qualities are absent, and no much larger clonotype sits a single base away. In the germline V gene, CDR1 corresponds to KGHSH and CDR2 to LQKENI. The CDR3 sequence holds 13 residues, the cysteine and phenylalanine included. Of the read, only the CDR3 DNA is kept; its 39 bases are in frame from base 1. Compared with germline, V lacks 4 bases and J lacks 5 bases; bases without a gene match: 3. Library creation used multiplex PCR. Sequencing used an Illumina HiSeq 4000. TCR beta libraries were built with iRepertoire HTBI primers and Arm-PCR amplification of CDR3 regions. Before sequencing, the PCR products underwent gel purification. For the original study's pipeline: Gene usage analysis of CDR3 amino acid clonotypes relied on the roughly 64 TRBV and 14 TRBJ segments identified across samples. COPE and FqMerger were used to merge filtered high-quality paired reads into contigs. BLAST was used to align contigs to IMGT TRBV, TRBD and TRBJ reference genes, with CDR3 defined following IMGT. Any clonotype with a frequency above 0.1% was counted as a highly expanded clone. Repertoire diversity was measured by Shannon entropy, and V-J evenness by the Gini coefficient. Public clonotypes were defined as clonotypes shared by more than one individual. TCRdb reanalyzed the raw reads on its own, using fastp at Q25 for trimming and MiXCR for clone calling, and kept in-frame beta chains. Rows matching on CDR3 protein sequence are summarized as one entry with the most common DNA and genes. V and J calls and clone size were set by TCRdb, not the authors. This sample lists 440,000 or so distinct CDR3 sequences; about 16% were detected once. The top ten clones comprise about 10% of the sample.

In light of the paper, this sample's time point label describes: newly diagnosed GD, antithyroid drugs for less than 3 months. For both TCR sequencing and RNA sequencing, RNA was extracted from PBMCs in TRIzol. The diagnosis of Graves' disease was made according to American Thyroid Association guidelines. The patients came from an endocrinology department in Xi'an, China. From each patient, approximately 10 milliliters of peripheral blood was collected into an EDTA anticoagulant tube. Ficoll Paque Plus density gradient separation was used to isolate PBMCs, and no further T cell sorting was performed. An Agilent 2100 Bioanalyzer and agarose gel were used to assess RNA quality, and a NanoDrop 2000 was used to measure RNA concentration. Broader findings and caveats from the paper: Peripheral blood alone was examined, since thyroid tissue, which constituted the primary lesion, could not be accessed. Persistent patients shared more public clonotypes among themselves (around 3,000) than newly diagnosed patients did (roughly 910). Compared with newly diagnosed patients, persistent Graves' disease patients had lower TCR Shannon entropy and fewer highly expanded clones, which suggests clonal expansion. Sequencing and analysis were limited to the TCR beta chain. Persistent disease showed preferential use of TRBV28, TRBJ1-2 and TRBJ2-5, whereas newly diagnosed disease favored TRBV20-1 and TRBJ2-1. The authors noted that the small sample size was a limitation that may lower accuracy.

The same sample was also studied in work on T cells in Graves' hyperthyroidism and ophthalmopathy. From the second report: Stable Graves' hyperthyroidism was defined as the absence of progression to ophthalmopathy over 18 months of follow-up. Hyperthyroidism patients were newly diagnosed, with disease duration under 2 months, and aged 18 to 65 years. Patients with uncontrolled infections, other autoimmune diseases, pregnancy or lactation were excluded. Diagnoses relied on clinical symptoms, serum thyroxine and TRAb, thyroid ultrasound and orbital computed tomography. A first-round RT-PCR of the TCR CDR3 used the HTBI primer set with the Qiagen OneStep RT-PCR kit. Most expanded thyroid clonotypes (frequency above 0.001) were also found in blood, which suggests that blood repertoires may mirror thyroid immune responses. A 13 V-J signature model separated ophthalmopathy from stable hyperthyroidism, with just over 85% sensitivity and 81.08% specificity in cross-validation and 80%/75% in testing. In validation, the model predicted progression to ophthalmopathy with roughly 66% sensitivity and approximately 78% specificity, a median of 6.5 months before onset. To identify distinguishing TCR V-J signatures, a discovery cohort of about 100 patients was used, comprising 40 to 45 with Graves' ophthalmopathy and some 60 with stable Graves' hyperthyroidism. An independent validation cohort of some 18 hyperthyroidism patients and 17 patients who later progressed to ophthalmopathy tested prospective prediction of ophthalmopathy. The roughly 94 discovery patients were randomly divided into training and test sets at a 7:3 ratio. In about 6 Graves' hyperthyroidism patients, the study also compared T-cell repertoires from thyroid tissue with T-cell repertoires from blood. Once sampling was done, hyperthyroidism patients were given methimazole at a starting dose of 30 mg daily, whereas ophthalmopathy patients were given high-dose intravenous methylprednisolone. The libraries were constructed in a second round of multiplex PCR and then size-selected and purified. Sequencing of the libraries was done on an Illumina HiSeq2000 using paired-end 100 bp reads. SOAPnuke was used to process the raw data, throwing out any read that contained adapters or uncalled bases, had a mean Phred below 15, or lacked an exact constant-primer or identifier match. COPE v1.2.5 was used to merge high-quality paired reads, and clonotypes were defined as unique nucleotide sequences. Clonotypes were aligned to IMGT TRBV, TRBD and TRBJ reference segments using MiTCR v1.1. Analysis was restricted to V-J combinations with a frequency above 0.0001, which covered roughly 99% of repertoires. A TCS score was defined as the ratio of F50 (clonal expansion) to E x V (chaos), with BLOSUM62-based TCRdist applied between CDR3 peptides within each V-J. Welch's t-statistics and random forest reduced around 510 V-J features to 13, which were used in a naive Bayes classifier (R e1071). No statistical method was used to set the sample size in advance, and investigators knew the group allocation. TCR Vbeta CDR3 sequencing of 135 peripheral blood samples (roughly 43 ophthalmopathy, 75 to 80 hyperthyroidism and roughly 17 progressor patients) is reported in the paper.

This clonotype was sampled from a woman in her 30s with Graves disease. Donor details come from another sample of the same person, matched by shared clones. The rearrangement joined TRBV18 to TRBJ2-5; 8 nucleotides in the junction match TRBD1. The source was peripheral blood mononuclear cells (PBMCs), collected at new diagnosis, from a patient treated with antithyroid drugs. The CDR3 loop reads CASSQRTGETQYF. The nucleotide sequence is TGTGCCAGCTCACAGCGGACAGGGGAGACCCAGTACTTC.